This T cell receptor beta chain was documented in a study of blood T cell repertoires in COVID-19. CDR3 length: 17 amino acids. Trimming pared 4 bases from V and 1 base from J, leaving 20 bases between. Per the germline V gene, CDR1 is SGHDT and CDR2 is YYEEEE. In the original workflow: The authors estimated nucleated cell counts from reference gene primer amplification. Here immunoSEQ multiplex PCR was the method, and the copy in TCRdb shows in-frame clones only, minus some. D and trimming come from the DNA, and the V and J calls and clone size come from that table. The sample lists around 120,000 clones, 90% seen once, with about 4% in the top ten.

The receptor comes from a woman in her sixties or seventies with COVID-19, enrolled during active disease. Sequencing used peripheral blood. This sequence joins TRBV5-6 and TRBJ1-2; no definite D call. Here the CDR3 reads CASSLLDSGLHNYGYTF. For the CDR3, the DNA is TGTGCCAGCAGCCTACTCGATTCTGGTTTGCATAACTATGGCTACACCTTC.